This T cell receptor (beta chain) came from a study of post-analysis software for immune sequencing data. At the level of the study: The cohort encompassed relapsing-remitting, secondary progressive and progressive-relapsing multiple sclerosis disease courses. Study-wide results and caveats: Samples made in the same batch grouped tightly together by F measure. Significantly lower normalized Chao1 diversity was seen in multiple sclerosis patients than in controls.

Prepared TCR beta cDNA libraries contained unique molecular identifiers. Between roughly 1 and 10 million T cells gave rise to about 450,000 cDNA molecules. TCRdb re-called the PCR reads through MiXCR, storing one row per CDR3 protein. The sample includes roughly 400,000 distinct CDR3 sequences, about 39% of them seen just once. Note on this clonotype: The antigen remains undetermined.

Sequencing used blood. This receptor was obtained from a girl aged 2-10 years with multiple sclerosis.

The chain's CDR3 is CASRWTSGGNEQFF. The DNA of the CDR3 is TGTGCCAGCAGGTGGACTAGCGGGGGAAATGAGCAGTTCTTC. This rearrangement joins TRBV6-5 to TRBJ2-1; 13 bases align to TRBD2. Trimming took 6 bases from V and 7 from J; bases not matched to a gene: 3. The CDR3 totals 14 residues. Germline V lookup: CDR1 MNHEY, CDR2 SVGAGI.